These T cell receptor beta chains were read from a single sample in a study of STAT3 mutations in large granular lymphocyte leukemia. Method: immunoSEQ multiplex PCR; TCRdb's copy keeps in-frame clones and lacks some. In the table there are more than 25,000 clones, 65% to 80% of which are singletons. Sequenced sample: peripheral blood mononuclear cells. The receptors shown here come from a woman aged 45-60 years with T-cell large granular lymphocyte leukemia. Some clones in this sample may be carry-over from other donors' samples. The CDR3 runs from the conserved cysteine through the conserved F or W.

>TRBV18|TRBJ2-7
CASSPGTNYEQYF
>TRBV9|TRBJ2-3
CASSVDGGYTQYF
>TRBV18|TRBJ2-7
CASSYGLAGVGEQYF
>TRBV5-6|TRBJ1-2
CASSLDYRDHGYTF
>TRBV29-1|TRBJ2-1
CSVGSGTSVYNEQFF
>TRBV10-3|TRBJ2-1
CAISRSPGEDYNEQFF
>TRBV30|TRBJ1-4
CAWGGEKLFF
>TRBV19|TRBJ2-3
CASSKAREGLGDTQYF
>TRBV19|TRBJ2-7
CASSIEAGRTYEQYF
>TRBV28|TRBJ2-7
CASSSGDNTYEQYF
>TRBV5-1|TRBJ1-1
CASSFSGVTEAFF
>TRBV7-8|TRBJ2-2
CASSPQGRGELFF
>TRBV9|TRBJ2-7
CASRRDVLSGEQYF
>TRBV7-9|TRBJ2-7
CASSFIRDDEQYF
>TRBV28|TRBJ2-3
CASSRRQGTDTQYF
>TRBV5-4|TRBJ2-5
CASSFMTGGQETQYF
>TRBV19|TRBJ1-2
CASSIKAGTNYGYTF
>TRBV13|TRBJ2-3
CASSSLAADTQYF
>TRBV28|TRBJ2-3
CASSLKWVQGTQYF
>TRBV2|TRBJ2-4
CASRATSGLQNIQYF
>TRBV28|TRBJ2-7
CASSSPYEQYF
>TRBV29-1|TRBJ1-1
CSVVRLEAFF
>TRBV28|TRBJ1-2
CASNERDSYGYTF
>TRBV5-1|TRBJ2-2
CASSLRTGDTGELFF
>TRBV5-4|TRBJ2-5
CASSRRIGTVETQYF
>TRBV6-5|TRBJ2-2
CASSYSNRNTGELFF
>TRBV5-5|TRBJ1-2
CASSLAPSGVTLYGYTF
>TRBV6-6|TRBJ1-2
CASRARDYGYTF
>TRBV27|TRBJ2-2
CASTGLPPGELFF
>TRBV30|TRBJ1-1
CACSLTGMSEAFF
>TRBV19|TRBJ1-2
CASSMGRDYGYTF
>TRBV5-1|TRBJ2-1
CASRGGQGTYNEQFF
>TRBV6-5|TRBJ1-1
CASRRGGLNTEAFF
>TRBV9|TRBJ2-2
CASSALTDANTGELFF
>TRBV9|TRBJ2-1
CASSVAGGSYNEQFF
>TRBV28|TRBJ1-5
CASSWVTGSNQPQHF
>TRBV5-4|TRBJ2-7
CASSPGEDDEQYF
>TRBV27|TRBJ2-7
CASSSRTSGRGLYEQYF
>TRBV29-1|TRBJ1-1
CSVATYRGRTEAFF
>TRBV4-3|TRBJ2-7
CASSQGSGYEQYF
>TRBV18|TRBJ1-2
CASSPRQGEGYTF
>TRBV7-9|TRBJ2-7
CASSLGRTYEQYF
>TRBV6-5|TRBJ2-7
CASKGERGTSNEQYF
>TRBV5-4|TRBJ2-3
CASSFLSQGEDTQYF
>TRBV28|TRBJ2-7
CAIRDQGAGEQYF
>TRBV7-9|TRBJ2-7
CASTQGDSREQYF
>TRBV18|TRBJ1-5
CASSPGQNNQPQHF
>TRBV29-1|TRBJ1-2
CSVEERGSYGYTF
>TRBV19|TRBJ1-5
CATKQGNQPQHF
>TRBV28|TRBJ2-7
CASSPTDSFEQYF
>TRBV5-4|TRBJ2-3
CASSLFSTDTQYF
>TRBV10-2|TRBJ2-7
CASSELGPLYF
>TRBV7-2|TRBJ1-5
CASTGQPNQPQHF
>TRBV18|TRBJ2-7
CASSRGTGANEQYF
>TRBV7-9|TRBJ2-1
CASSPTGFYNEQFF
>TRBV28|TRBJ1-5
CASGVGGFGNQPQHF
>TRBV7-9|TRBJ2-2
CASSSPREGNTGELFF
>TRBV7-7|TRBJ2-7
CASSPVGVAYEQYF
>TRBV6-1|TRBJ1-1
CASSARPNTEAFF